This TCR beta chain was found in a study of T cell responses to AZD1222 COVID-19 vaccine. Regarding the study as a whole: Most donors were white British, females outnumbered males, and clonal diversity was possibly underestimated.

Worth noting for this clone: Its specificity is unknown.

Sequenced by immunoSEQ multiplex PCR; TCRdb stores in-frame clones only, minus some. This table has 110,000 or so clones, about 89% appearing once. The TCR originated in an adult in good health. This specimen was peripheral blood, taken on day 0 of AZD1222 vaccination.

The CDR3 loop is CASTRWAGEYGYTF. DNA of the CDR3: TGTGCCAGCACCAGGTGGGCGGGAGAGTATGGCTACACCTTC. The chain employs TRBV5-6 and TRBJ1-2; no clear D. CDR3 size: 14 residues. CDR1 SGHDT and CDR2 YYEEEE come from the germline V gene. Trimming cost V 6 bases and J 5 bases, with 17 bases left between them. Looking up the rest from reference TRBV5-6 and TRBJ1-2 gives the full variable domain: DAGVTQSPTHLIKTRGQQVTLRCSPKSGHDTVSWYQQALGQGPQFIFQYYEEEERQRGNFPDRFSGHQFPNYSSELNVNALLLGDSALYLCASTRWAGEYGYTFGSGTRLTVV.